This T cell receptor (beta chain) came from a study of beta chain features in type 1 diabetes. Every isolated RNA sample was fully reverse transcribed, so sequencing captured expressed TCRB transcripts. TCRdb keeps only in-frame clones here, not all; method: immunoSEQ multiplex PCR. Of a few hundred thousand clones listed, more than 13% are singletons. Every participating donor gave one draw, a heparinised blood sample averaging approximately 110 mL. Sort purity for all populations was recorded as exceeding 98%. The J segment lost 6 bases and the V segment lost 4 bases, leaving 6 bases of the junction unmatched. This CDR3 spans 15 amino acids. Germline V lookup: CDR1 SGDLS, CDR2 YYNGEE. In its sample, this clone was seen a few times. What it binds is unknown. Study-wide findings and caveats: Naive, central memory and regulatory TCRB repertoires appeared more similar among patients than healthy donors. Whether TCRB rearrangement is influenced by HLA type was left unresolved in this analysis.

The source material was naive CD4+ T cells from blood. The V and J genes are TRBV9 and TRBJ1-4; 10 bases align to TRBD1. This TCR derives from a woman between 18 and 30 years old in good health. CDR3 DNA sequence: TGTGCCAGCAGCACCTCCGGGACAGGGGATGAAAAACTGTTTTTT. It is translated as CASSTSGTGDEKLFF.